In this sample, the clone carrying this T cell receptor beta chain turned up many times. Its antigen is currently unknown. The data derive from a study of T cells in Graves' hyperthyroidism and ophthalmopathy. About the study: Specimen type is peripheral blood, collected at initial diagnosis prior to any treatment.

The CDR3 covers 15 residues. Unmatched junction bases numbered 3, after V lost 4 bases and J lost 0 bases. In germline, CDR1 is ENHRY, CDR2 SYGVKD. Study findings and constraints: Blood shared most expanded thyroid clonotypes above 0.001. Separation of ophthalmopathy from stable hyperthyroidism was achieved by a 13 V-J model.

Using over 8.5 ml of fresh peripheral blood, PBMCs were prepared. TCR beta CDR3 regions were amplified from RNA transcripts. HTBI primers were the set used in a first-round RT-PCR of the TCR CDR3. TCRdb fed the multiplex PCR reads into MiXCR, producing one record per CDR3 protein. The data show about half a million distinct CDR3 sequences, around 15% seen once. This TCR derives from a woman in her 30s with Graves' ophthalmopathy. What was sequenced was blood. This chain joins TRBV10-3 and TRBJ1-1, with 9 bases that match TRBD1. The CDR3 nucleotides are TGTGCCATCAGTGGACAGGGGGTTATGAACACTGAAGCTTTCTTT. It yields the protein CAISGQGVMNTEAFF.